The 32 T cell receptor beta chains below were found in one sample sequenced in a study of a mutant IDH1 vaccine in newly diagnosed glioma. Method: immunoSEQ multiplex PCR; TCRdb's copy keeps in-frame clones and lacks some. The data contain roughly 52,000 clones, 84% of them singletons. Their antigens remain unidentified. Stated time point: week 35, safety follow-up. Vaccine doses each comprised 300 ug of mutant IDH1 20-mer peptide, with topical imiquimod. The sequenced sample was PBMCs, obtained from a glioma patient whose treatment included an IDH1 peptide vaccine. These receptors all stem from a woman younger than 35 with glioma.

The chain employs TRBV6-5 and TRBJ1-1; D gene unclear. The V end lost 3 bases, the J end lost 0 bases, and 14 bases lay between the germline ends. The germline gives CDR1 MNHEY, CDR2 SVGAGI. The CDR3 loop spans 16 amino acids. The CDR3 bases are TGTGCCAGCAGTTATCACCCCTCAGGATTGAACACTGAAGCTTTCTTT. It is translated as CASSYHPSGLNTEAFF.

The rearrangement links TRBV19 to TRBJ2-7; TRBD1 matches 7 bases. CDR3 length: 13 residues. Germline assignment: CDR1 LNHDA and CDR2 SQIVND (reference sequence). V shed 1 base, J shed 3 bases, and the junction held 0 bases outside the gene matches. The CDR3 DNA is TGTGCCAGTAGTATAGGGACAGGCTACGAGCAGTACTTC. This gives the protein CASSIGTGYEQYF. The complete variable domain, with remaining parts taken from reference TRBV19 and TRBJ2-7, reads DGGITQSPKYLFRKEGQNVTLSCEQNLNHDAMYWYRQDPGQGLRLIYYSQIVNDFQKGDIAEGYSVSREKKESFPLTVTSAQKNPTAFYLCASSIGTGYEQYFGPGTRLTVT.

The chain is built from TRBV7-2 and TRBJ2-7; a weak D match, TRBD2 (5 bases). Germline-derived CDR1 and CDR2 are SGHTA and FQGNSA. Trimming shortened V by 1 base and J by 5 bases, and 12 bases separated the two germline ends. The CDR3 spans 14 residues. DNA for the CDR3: TGTGCCAGCAGCTTAGACCGGGGTTGGGACGAGCAGTACTTC. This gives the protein CASSLDRGWDEQYF.

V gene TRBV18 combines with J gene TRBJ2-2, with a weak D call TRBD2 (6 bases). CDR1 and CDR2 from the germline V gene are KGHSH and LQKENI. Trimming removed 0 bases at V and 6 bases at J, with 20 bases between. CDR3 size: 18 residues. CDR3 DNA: TGTGCCAGCTCACCACCAATTGGAACTAGCCTCGTGCCCGGGGAGCTGTTTTTT. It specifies CASSPPIGTSLVPGELFF.

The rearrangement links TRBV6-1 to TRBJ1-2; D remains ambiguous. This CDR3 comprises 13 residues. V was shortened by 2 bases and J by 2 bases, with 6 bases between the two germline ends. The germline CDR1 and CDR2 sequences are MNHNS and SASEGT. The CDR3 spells CASSERENYGYTF. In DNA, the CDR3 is TGTGCCAGCAGTGAACGGGAAAACTATGGCTACACCTTC.

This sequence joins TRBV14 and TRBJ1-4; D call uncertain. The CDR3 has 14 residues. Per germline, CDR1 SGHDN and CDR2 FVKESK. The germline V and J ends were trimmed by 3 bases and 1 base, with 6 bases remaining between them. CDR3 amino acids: CASSHLGTNEKLFF. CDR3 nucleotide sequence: TGTGCCAGCAGCCACCTGGGAACTAATGAAAAACTGTTTTTT.

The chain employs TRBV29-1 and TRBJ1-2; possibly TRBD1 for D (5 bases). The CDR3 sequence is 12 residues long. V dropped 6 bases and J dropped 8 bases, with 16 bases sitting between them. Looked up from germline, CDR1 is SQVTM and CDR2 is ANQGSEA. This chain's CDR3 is CSVFTGVRGYTF. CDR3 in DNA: TGCAGCGTCTTTACAGGAGTCCGCGGCTACACCTTC.

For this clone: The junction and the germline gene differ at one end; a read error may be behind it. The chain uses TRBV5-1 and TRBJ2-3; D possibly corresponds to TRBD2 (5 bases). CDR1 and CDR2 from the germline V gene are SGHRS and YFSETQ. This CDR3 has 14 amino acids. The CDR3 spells CASSLAPSKDTQYF. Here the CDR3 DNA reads TGCGCCAGCAGCTTGGCCCCTAGCAAAGATACGCAGTATTTT.

The CDR3 DNA reads TGTGCCAGCAGGCCGGGACACCTTGGATGGGGCTATGGCTACACCTTC. It yields the protein CASRPGHLGWGYGYTF. This chain connects TRBV27 to TRBJ1-2; a weak D match, TRBD1 (6 bases). CDR1 and CDR2 from the germline V gene are MNHEY and SMNVEV (reference sequence). CDR3 length equals 16 residues. V lost 6 bases, J lost 4 bases, and 21 bases lay in between.

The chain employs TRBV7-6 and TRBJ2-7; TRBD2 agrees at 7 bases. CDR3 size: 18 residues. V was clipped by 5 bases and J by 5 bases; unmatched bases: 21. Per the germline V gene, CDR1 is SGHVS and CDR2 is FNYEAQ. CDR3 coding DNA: TGTGCCAGCAGCCAAAGGTCCGCGACTAGCAGAATTCCCCACGAGCAGTACTTC. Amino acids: CASSQRSATSRIPHEQYF.

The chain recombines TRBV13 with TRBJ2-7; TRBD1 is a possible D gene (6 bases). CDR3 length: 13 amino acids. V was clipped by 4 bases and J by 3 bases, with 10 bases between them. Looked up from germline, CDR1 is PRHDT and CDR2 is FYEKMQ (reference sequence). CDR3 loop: CASSSSGDYEQYF. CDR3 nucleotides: TGTGCCAGCAGCTCCTCAGGGGACTACGAGCAGTACTTC.

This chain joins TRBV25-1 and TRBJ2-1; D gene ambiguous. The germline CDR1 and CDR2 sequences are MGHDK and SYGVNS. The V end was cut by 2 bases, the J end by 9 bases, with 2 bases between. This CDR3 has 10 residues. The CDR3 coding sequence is TGTGCCAGCAGTGAAATTGAGCAGTTCTTC. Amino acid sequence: CASSEIEQFF. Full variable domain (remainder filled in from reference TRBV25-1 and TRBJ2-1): EADIYQTPRYLVIGTGKKITLECSQTMGHDKMYWYQQDPGMELHLIHYSYGVNSTEKGDLSSESTVSRIRTEHFPLTLESARPSHTSQYLCASSEIEQFFGPGTRLTVL.

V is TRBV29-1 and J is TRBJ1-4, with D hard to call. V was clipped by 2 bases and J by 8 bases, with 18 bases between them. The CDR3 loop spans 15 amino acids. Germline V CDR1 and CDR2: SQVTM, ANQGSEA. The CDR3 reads CSVELRGGFREKLFF. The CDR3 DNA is TGCAGCGTTGAACTTCGGGGTGGGTTTCGGGAAAAACTGTTTTTT.

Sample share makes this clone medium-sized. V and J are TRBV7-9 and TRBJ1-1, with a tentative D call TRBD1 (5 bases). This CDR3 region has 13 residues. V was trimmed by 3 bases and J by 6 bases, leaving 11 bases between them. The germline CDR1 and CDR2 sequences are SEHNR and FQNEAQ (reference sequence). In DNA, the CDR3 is TGTGCCAGCAGCTTGGCAGGGACCGCTGAAGCTTTCTTT. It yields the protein CASSLAGTAEAFF.

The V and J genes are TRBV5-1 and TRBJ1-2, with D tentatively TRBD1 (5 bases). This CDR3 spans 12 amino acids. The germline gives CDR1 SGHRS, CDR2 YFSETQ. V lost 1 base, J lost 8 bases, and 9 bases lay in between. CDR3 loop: CASSLTGAGYTF. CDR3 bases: TGCGCCAGCAGCTTGACCGGGGCCGGCTACACCTTC.

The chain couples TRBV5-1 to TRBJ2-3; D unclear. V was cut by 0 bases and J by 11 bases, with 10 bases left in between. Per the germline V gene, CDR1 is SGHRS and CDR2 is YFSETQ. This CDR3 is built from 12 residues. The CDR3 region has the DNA TGCGCCAGCAGCTTGGACATCGTTAAGCAGTATTTT. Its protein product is CASSLDIVKQYF.

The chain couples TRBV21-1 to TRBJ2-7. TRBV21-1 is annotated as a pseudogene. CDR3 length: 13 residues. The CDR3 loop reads CASSPHRRNEQYF. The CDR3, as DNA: TGTGCCAGCAGCCCCCATAGACGAAACGAGCAGTACTTC.

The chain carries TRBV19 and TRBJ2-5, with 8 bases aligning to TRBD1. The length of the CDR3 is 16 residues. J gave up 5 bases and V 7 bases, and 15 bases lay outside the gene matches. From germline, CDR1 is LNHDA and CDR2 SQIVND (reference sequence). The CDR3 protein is CASTPYGVQGVETQYF. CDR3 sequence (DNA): TGTGCCAGTACCCCTTATGGGGTACAGGGGGTGGAGACCCAGTACTTC.

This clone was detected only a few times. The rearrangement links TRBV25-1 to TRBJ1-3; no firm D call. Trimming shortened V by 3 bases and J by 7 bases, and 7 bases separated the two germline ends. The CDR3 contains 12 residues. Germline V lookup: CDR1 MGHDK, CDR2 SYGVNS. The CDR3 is CASSDKVNTIYF. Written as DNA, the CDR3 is TGTGCCAGCAGTGACAAGGTCAACACCATATATTTT.

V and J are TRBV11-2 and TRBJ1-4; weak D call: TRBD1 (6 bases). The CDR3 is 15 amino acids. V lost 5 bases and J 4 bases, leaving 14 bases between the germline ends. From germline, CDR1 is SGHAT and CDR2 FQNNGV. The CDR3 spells CASSRGGQYNEKLFF. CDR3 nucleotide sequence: TGTGCCAGCAGCCGCGGGGGGCAGTATAATGAAAAACTGTTTTTT.

CDR3 DNA: TGCGCCAGCAGCCTCACAGGAGGGGCGGTAACCTACAATGAGCAGTTCTTC. As protein: CASSLTGGAVTYNEQFF. The chain links TRBV4-1 to TRBJ2-1; a weak D match, TRBD2 (6 bases). This CDR3 comprises 17 residues. V was trimmed by 4 bases and J by 2 bases, leaving 18 bases between them. In germline, CDR1 is MGHRA, CDR2 YSYEKL.

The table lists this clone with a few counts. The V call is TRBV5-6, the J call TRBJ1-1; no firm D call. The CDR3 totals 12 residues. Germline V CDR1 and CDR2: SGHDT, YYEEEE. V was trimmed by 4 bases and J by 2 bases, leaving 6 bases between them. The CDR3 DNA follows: TGTGCCAGCAGCCTACCAAACACTGAAGCTTTCTTT. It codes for CASSLPNTEAFF.

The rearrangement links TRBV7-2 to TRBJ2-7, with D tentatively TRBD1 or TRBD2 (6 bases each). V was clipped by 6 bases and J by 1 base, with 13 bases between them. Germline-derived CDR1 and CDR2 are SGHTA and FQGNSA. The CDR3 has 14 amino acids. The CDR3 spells CASSGGQGSYEQYF. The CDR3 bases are TGTGCCAGCAGTGGAGGGCAGGGGTCCTACGAGCAGTACTTC.

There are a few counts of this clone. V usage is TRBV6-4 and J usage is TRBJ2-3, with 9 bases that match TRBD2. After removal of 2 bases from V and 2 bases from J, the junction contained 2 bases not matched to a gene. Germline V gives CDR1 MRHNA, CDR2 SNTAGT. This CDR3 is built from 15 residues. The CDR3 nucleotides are TGTGCCAGCAGTGACGGCGGGGGGGCCACAGATACGCAGTATTTT. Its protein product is CASSDGGGATDTQYF.

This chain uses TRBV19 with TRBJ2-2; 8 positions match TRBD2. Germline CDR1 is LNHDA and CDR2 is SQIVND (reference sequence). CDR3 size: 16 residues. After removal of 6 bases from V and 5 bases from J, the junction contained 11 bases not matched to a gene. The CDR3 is CASRGSGRVGTGELFF. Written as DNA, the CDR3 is TGTGCCAGTAGGGGGAGCGGGAGAGTCGGTACCGGGGAGCTGTTTTTT.

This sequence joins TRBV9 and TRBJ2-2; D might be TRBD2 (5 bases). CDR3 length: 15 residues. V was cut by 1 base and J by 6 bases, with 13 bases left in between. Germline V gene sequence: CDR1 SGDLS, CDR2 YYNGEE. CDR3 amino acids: CASSVLIAGPGELFF. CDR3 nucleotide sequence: TGTGCCAGCAGCGTACTGATTGCGGGCCCCGGGGAGCTGTTTTTT.

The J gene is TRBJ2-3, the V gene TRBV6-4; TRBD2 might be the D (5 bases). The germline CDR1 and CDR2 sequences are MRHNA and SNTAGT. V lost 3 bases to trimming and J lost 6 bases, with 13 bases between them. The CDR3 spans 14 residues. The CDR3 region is CASSDKAETDTQYF. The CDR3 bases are TGTGCCAGCAGTGATAAAGCGGAGACCGATACGCAGTATTTT.

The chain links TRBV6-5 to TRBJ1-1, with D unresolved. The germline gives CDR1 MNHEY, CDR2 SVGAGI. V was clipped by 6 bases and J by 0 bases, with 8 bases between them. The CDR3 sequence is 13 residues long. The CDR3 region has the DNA TGTGCCAGCAGCACATCTATGAACACTGAAGCTTTCTTT. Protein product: CASSTSMNTEAFF.

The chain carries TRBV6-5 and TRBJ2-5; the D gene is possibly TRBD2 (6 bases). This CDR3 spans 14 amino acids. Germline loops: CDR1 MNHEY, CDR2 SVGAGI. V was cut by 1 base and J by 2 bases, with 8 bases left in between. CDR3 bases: TGTGCCAGCAGTTACTTGGGACTGCAAGAGACCCAGTACTTC. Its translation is CASSYLGLQETQYF.

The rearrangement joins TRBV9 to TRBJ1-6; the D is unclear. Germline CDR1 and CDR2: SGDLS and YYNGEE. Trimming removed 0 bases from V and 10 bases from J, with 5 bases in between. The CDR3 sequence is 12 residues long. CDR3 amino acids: CASSVDGSPLHF. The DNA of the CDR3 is TGTGCCAGCAGCGTAGATGGGTCACCCCTCCACTTT.

CDR3: CASSGVGGGRGETQYF. DNA of the CDR3: TGTGCCAGCAGTGGGGTAGGCGGGGGGAGGGGAGAGACCCAGTACTTC. This chain connects TRBV25-1 to TRBJ2-5, with 8 bases fitting TRBD2. The CDR3 has 16 residues. Germline assignment: CDR1 MGHDK and CDR2 SYGVNS. V dropped 4 bases and J dropped 4; count of bases not matched to a gene: 11.

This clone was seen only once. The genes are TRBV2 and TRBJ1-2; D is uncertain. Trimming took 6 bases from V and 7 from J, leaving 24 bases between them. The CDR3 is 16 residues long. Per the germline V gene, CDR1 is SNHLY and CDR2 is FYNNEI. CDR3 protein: CASRYLRQPTSAGYTF. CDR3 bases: TGTGCCAGCAGGTACCTACGGCAGCCGACCTCTGCTGGCTACACCTTC.